The 11 T cell receptor beta chains reported below all come from one sample, sequenced in a study of regulatory T cells in long-lasting Graves disease. Time point given: persistent/refractory GD, antithyroid drugs over 5 years with positive TRAb. Following extraction of RNA from PBMCs, that RNA was used to make the TCR library. Investigators prepared the TCR beta libraries by applying iRepertoire HTBI primers and Arm-PCR of CDR3 regions. TCRdb analysed the multiplex PCR reads with MiXCR anew, one entry per CDR3 protein. The sample has about 460,000 distinct CDR3 sequences, roughly 22% seen once. Specimen: peripheral blood mononuclear cells (PBMCs), collected when the disease was refractory, from a patient treated with antithyroid drugs. The origin of the receptors is a female donor with Graves disease.

This clonotype was detected many times. The chain combines TRBV28 with TRBJ2-7, with 9 bases matching TRBD1. Germline assignment: CDR1 MDHEN and CDR2 SYDVKM. V lost 6 bases and J lost 4; bases outside the gene matches: 7. The CDR3 runs to 14 residues. The CDR3 coding sequence is TGTGCCAGCAGCCCTGGGACAGGGCTTTACGAGCAGTACTTC. It translates to CASSPGTGLYEQYF.

This clonotype was seen more than once but under ten times. V gene TRBV11-2 combines with J gene TRBJ1-5, with TRBD1 identical over 9 bases. The CDR3 sequence is 16 residues long. Trimming took 1 base from V and 3 from J; bases not matched to a gene: 4. Looked up from germline, CDR1 is SGHAT and CDR2 is FQNNGV. CDR3 loop: CASSLGGQGSNQPQHF. CDR3 coding DNA: TGTGCCAGCAGCTTAGGGGGACAGGGCTCCAATCAGCCCCAGCATTTT.

This clonotype was counted ten times or more. The J gene is TRBJ2-1, the V gene TRBV20-1; the match to TRBD2 covers 7 bases. Germline values: CDR1 DFQATT, CDR2 SNEGSKA (reference sequence). The CDR3 length is 13 residues. Trimming cost V 8 bases and J 2 bases; bases outside gene matches: 6. The CDR3 is CSTAGVTYNEQFF. The CDR3 nucleotides are TGCAGTACGGCGGGGGTGACCTACAATGAGCAGTTCTTC.

This clonotype has at least ten counts. This chain uses TRBV28 with TRBJ2-7; D not resolved. CDR3 length: 13 residues. Germline V gives CDR1 MDHEN, CDR2 SYDVKM. V was trimmed by 5 bases and J by 0 bases, leaving 8 bases between them. The CDR3 here is CASSARSSYEQYF. The CDR3 DNA reads as TGTGCCAGCAGTGCACGTAGCTCCTACGAGCAGTACTTC.

This clonotype has a count of ten or more. A read error may produce the germline difference seen at one junction end. The genes are TRBV2 and TRBJ1-3; D not certain. Germline CDR1 and CDR2: SNHLY and FYNNEI. The CDR3 runs to 12 residues. The chain's CDR3 is CASNLDGNTMYF. CDR3 nucleotide sequence: TGTGCCAGCAATCTAGACGGAAACACCATGTATTTT.

The rearrangement uses TRBV18 and TRBJ1-4; TRBD1 might be the D (5 bases). CDR3 length: 14 residues. The germline V gene encodes CDR1 KGHSH and CDR2 LQKENI. Trimming shortened V by 5 bases and J by 8 bases, and 15 bases separated the two germline ends. The CDR3 DNA is TGTGCCAGCTCATACAACCCAGGGAAAGAAAAACTGTTTTTT. Translated: CASSYNPGKEKLFF.

This clonotype showed up just a few times. The V and J genes are TRBV7-2 and TRBJ1-1; 8 bases line up with TRBD1. Germline V gives CDR1 SGHTA, CDR2 FQGNSA. The CDR3 consists of 16 residues. Trimming cost V 5 bases and J 3 bases; bases outside gene matches: 11. Here the CDR3 DNA reads TGTGCCAGCAGCCTCGGGCAGGGGGCAGGAGACACTGAAGCTTTCTTT. As protein: CASSLGQGAGDTEAFF.

This clonotype was seen ten or more times. The chain carries TRBV28 and TRBJ1-5; a possible D gene is TRBD1 (5 bases). V lost 2 bases, J lost 2 bases, and 16 bases lay in between. The CDR3 runs 17 residues. Germline V gene lookup returns CDR1 MDHEN and CDR2 SYDVKM. CDR3 sequence (DNA): TGTGCCAGCAGTTTAACGGCCAGCGGGGGTGGCAATCAGCCCCAGCATTTT. Translating gives CASSLTASGGGNQPQHF.

The chain has TRBV7-2 and TRBJ2-5, with a weak D call TRBD2 (6 bases). Germline values: CDR1 SGHTA, CDR2 FQGNSA. CDR3 length: 15 amino acids. V lost 5 bases and J lost 5, with 18 bases in between. CDR3 loop: CASSLGTGAWETQYF. CDR3 bases: TGTGCCAGCAGCCTCGGGACTGGCGCTTGGGAGACCCAGTACTTC.

Many counts were recorded for this clonotype. This rearrangement joins TRBV12-3 or TRBV12-4 to TRBJ1-1; 7 nucleotides align to TRBD1. CDR3 size: 15 residues. Trimming cost V 6 bases and J 2 bases; bases outside gene matches: 9. Here the CDR3 reads CASSRAGQYNTEAFF. The CDR3 DNA sequence: TGTGCCAGCAGCCGTGCGGGACAGTACAACACTGAAGCTTTCTTT.

In its sample, this clonotype was seen many times. The V gene is TRBV6-5, the J gene TRBJ2-5; D is possibly TRBD2 (5 bases). This CDR3 contains 13 residues. Germline V gene sequence: CDR1 MNHEY, CDR2 SVGAGI. V was shortened by 4 bases and J by 10 bases, with 16 bases between the two germline ends. CDR3 protein: CASSFGLSGSQYF. The CDR3 DNA reads as TGTGCCAGCAGTTTCGGACTTTCTGGAAGCCAGTACTTC.